The T cell receptor beta chain under discussion was sequenced for a study of cytomegalovirus exposure and HLA in healthy donors. Notes on this clone: Its antigen is unknown.

PCR was performed using 60 Vbeta and 13 Jbeta primers. The protocol was immunoSEQ multiplex PCR, while the TCRdb copy is restricted to in-frame clones and leaves out a portion. The table lists about 210,000 clones. Whole-study findings and limits: There was a cluster of highly shared sequence variants that was likely a sequencing artifact.

CDR1 is KGHSH and CDR2 is LQKENI in the germline V gene. The CDR3 length is 14 residues. V lost 0 bases to trimming and J lost 4 bases, with 9 bases between them. The clonotype originates from a woman in her 30s in good health and CMV-seropositive. The material sequenced was PBMCs. V gene TRBV18 combines with J gene TRBJ1-2; D call uncertain. The CDR3 loop is CASSPPASGYGYTF. CDR3 DNA: TGTGCCAGCTCACCACCGGCCAGTGGCTATGGCTACACCTTC.